One and the same sample provided the 9 T cell receptor beta chains below, sequenced in a study of graft-versus-host responses after intestinal transplantation. Antigens for these TCRs are unknown. TCRdb keeps only in-frame clones here, not all; method: immunoSEQ multiplex PCR. The sample lists about 93,000 clones; 90% to 95% were seen once. This material consisted of unstimulated CD8+ T cells sorted from spleen or lymph node cells, taken before intestinal transplant. The receptor source for this set is a human donor who received an intestinal transplant.

The V and J genes are TRBV7-9 and TRBJ2-7, with 10 bases fitting TRBD1. This CDR3 comprises 14 residues. Germline V gives CDR1 SEHNR, CDR2 FQNEAQ (reference sequence). The trim removed 1 base at V and 4 bases at J, leaving 1 base unmatched. DNA for the CDR3: TGTGCCAGCAGCTTAGTGGGACAGGGGTACGAGCAGTACTTC. Translating it yields CASSLVGQGYEQYF.

The chain is built from TRBV6-1 and TRBJ2-7; 7 nucleotides match TRBD2. CDR3 length equals 11 residues. V dropped 5 bases and J dropped 6; count of bases not matched to a gene: 1. CDR1 is MNHNS and CDR2 is SASEGT in the germline V gene. The CDR3 region is CASSSGGEQYF. CDR3 in DNA: TGTGCCAGCAGTTCGGGGGGCGAGCAGTACTTC.

The table lists this clone with a count of one. This rearrangement joins TRBV5-6 to TRBJ2-5; TRBD1 might be the D (6 bases). CDR3 length: 14 residues. Trimming left V 2 bases short and J 5 bases short, with 13 bases between. CDR1 and CDR2 (germline): SGHDT, YYEEEE. The CDR3 sequence: CASSFQGMKETQYF. Written as DNA, the CDR3 is TGTGCCAGCAGCTTCCAGGGGATGAAGGAGACCCAGTACTTC.

The genes are TRBV18 and TRBJ1-1, with D possibly TRBD1 on 5 matching bases. Per the germline V gene, CDR1 is KGHSH and CDR2 is LQKENI. V gave up 3 bases and J gave up 5 bases, with 16 bases separating them. The CDR3 runs 15 residues. CDR3: CASSPGSWEGTEAFF. The CDR3 DNA reads TGTGCCAGCTCACCCGGTTCGTGGGAGGGGACTGAAGCTTTCTTT.

The rearrangement uses TRBV7-9 and TRBJ2-7, with 12 bases fitting TRBD2. The V gene's germline CDR1 is SEHNR and CDR2 FQNEAQ (reference sequence). With V trimmed by 6 bases and J by 2 bases, 8 bases remained unmatched. The CDR3 spans 16 residues. CDR3 in DNA: TGTGCCAGCAGTTCTACGACTAGCGGGAGTGCCTACGAGCAGTACTTC. It translates to CASSSTTSGSAYEQYF.

The gene calls are TRBV30 and TRBJ1-1; 7 nucleotides line up with TRBD1. The ends lost 7 bases at V and 0 bases at J; junction bases unmatched: 11. Germline CDR1 and CDR2: GTSNPN and SVGIG (reference sequence). CDR3 length: 15 residues. CDR3 coding DNA: TGTGCCTCGACAGGACAGGCAGGAATGAACACTGAAGCTTTCTTT. This gives the protein CASTGQAGMNTEAFF.

The V gene is TRBV7-8, the J gene TRBJ2-5, with 9 bases that match TRBD2. There are 18 residues in the CDR3. Germline-derived CDR1 and CDR2 are SGHVS and FQNEAQ. J gave up 5 bases and V 3 bases, and 16 bases lay outside the gene matches. CDR3 loop: CASSLGDVGGGARETQYF. For the CDR3, the DNA is TGTGCCAGCAGCTTGGGCGACGTAGGCGGGGGGGCGCGGGAGACCCAGTACTTC. Full variable domain (outside the CDR3, taken from reference TRBV7-8 and TRBJ2-5): GAGVSQSPRYKVAKRGQDVALRCDPISGHVSLFWYQQALGQGPEFLTYFQNEAQLDKSGLPSDRFFAERPEGSVSTLKIQRTQQEDSAVYLCASSLGDVGGGARETQYFGPGTRLLVL.

The rearrangement links TRBV6-6 to TRBJ2-7; 9 nucleotides line up with TRBD2. V trimming: 6 bases; J trimming: 2 bases; junction bases outside the gene matches: 8. The CDR3 has 15 residues. CDR1 and CDR2 from the germline V gene are MNHNY and SVGAGI (reference sequence). CDR3 coding DNA: TGTGCCAGCAGCCTTATGACTAGCGGCACCTACGAGCAGTACTTC. This codes for CASSLMTSGTYEQYF.

CDR3 in amino acids: CKTTEASGFTEQFF. The CDR3 DNA is TGTAAAACCACGGAGGCTAGCGGGTTTACTGAGCAGTTCTTC. J is TRBJ2-1 and V is TRBV2, with TRBD2 identical over 8 bases. The CDR3 consists of 14 residues. Germline assignment: CDR1 SNHLY and CDR2 FYNNEI.